This TCR beta chain was sequenced during a study of shared clonotypes between healthy human individuals. TCRdb keeps only in-frame clones here, not all; method: immunoSEQ multiplex PCR. The sample has under 2.5 million clones, about nine tenths seen once. V lost 6 bases and J 10 bases, leaving 18 bases between the germline ends. Germline CDR1 and CDR2: KGHSH and LQKENI. This CDR3 is 13 amino acids long. Sample: naive CD4+ T cells from PBMCs. Subset denoted: CD45RA+ positively selected. This TCR was recovered from a man younger than 30 in good health. Some clones in this sample may be carry-over from other donors' samples. The V gene is TRBV18, the J gene TRBJ1-1, with a possible D match to TRBD1 (5 bases). This CDR3 is CASSPGRDFRAFF. As DNA, the CDR3 is TGTGCCAGCTCGCCCGGCAGGGATTTTAGAGCTTTCTTT.